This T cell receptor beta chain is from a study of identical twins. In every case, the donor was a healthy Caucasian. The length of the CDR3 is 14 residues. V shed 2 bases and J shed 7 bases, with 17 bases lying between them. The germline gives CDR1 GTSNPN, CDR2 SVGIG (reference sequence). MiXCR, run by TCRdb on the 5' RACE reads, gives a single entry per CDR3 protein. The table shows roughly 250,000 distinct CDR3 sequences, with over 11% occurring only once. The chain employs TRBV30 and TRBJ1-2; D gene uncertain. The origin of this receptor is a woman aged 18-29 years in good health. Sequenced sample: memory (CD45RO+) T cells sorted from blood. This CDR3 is CAWSLPLGIGGYTF. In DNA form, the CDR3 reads TGTGCCTGGAGTCTTCCTCTGGGGATAGGTGGCTACACCTTC.